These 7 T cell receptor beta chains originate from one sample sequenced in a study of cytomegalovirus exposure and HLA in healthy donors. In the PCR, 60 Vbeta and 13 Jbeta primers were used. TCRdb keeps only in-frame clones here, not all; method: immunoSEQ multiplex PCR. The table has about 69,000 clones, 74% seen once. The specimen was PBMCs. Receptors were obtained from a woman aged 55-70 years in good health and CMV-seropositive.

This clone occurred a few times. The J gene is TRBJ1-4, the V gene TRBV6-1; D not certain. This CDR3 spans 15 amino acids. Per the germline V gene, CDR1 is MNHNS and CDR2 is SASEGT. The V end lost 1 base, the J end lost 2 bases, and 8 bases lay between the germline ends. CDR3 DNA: TGTGCCAGCAGTGAAGGGGGAGTTACTAATGAAAAACTGTTTTTT. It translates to CASSEGGVTNEKLFF.

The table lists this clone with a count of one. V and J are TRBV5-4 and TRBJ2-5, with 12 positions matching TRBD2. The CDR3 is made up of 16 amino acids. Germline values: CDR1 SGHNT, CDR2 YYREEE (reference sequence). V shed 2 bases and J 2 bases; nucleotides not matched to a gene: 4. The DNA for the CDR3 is TGTGCCAGCAGCTTCCCGCTAGCGGGGGGGCAAGAGACCCAGTACTTC. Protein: CASSFPLAGGQETQYF.

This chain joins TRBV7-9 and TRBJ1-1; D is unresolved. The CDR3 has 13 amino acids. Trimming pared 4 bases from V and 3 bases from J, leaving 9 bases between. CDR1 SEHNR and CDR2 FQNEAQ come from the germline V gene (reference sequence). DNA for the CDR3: TGTGCCAGCAGCTCGACACACGACACTGAAGCTTTCTTT. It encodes CASSSTHDTEAFF.

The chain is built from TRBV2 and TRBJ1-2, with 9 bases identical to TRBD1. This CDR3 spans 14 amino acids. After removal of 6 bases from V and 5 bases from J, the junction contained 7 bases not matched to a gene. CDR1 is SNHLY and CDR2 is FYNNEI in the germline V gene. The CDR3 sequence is CASRGDRDGYGYTF. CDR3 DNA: TGTGCCAGCAGGGGGGACAGGGACGGATATGGCTACACCTTC.

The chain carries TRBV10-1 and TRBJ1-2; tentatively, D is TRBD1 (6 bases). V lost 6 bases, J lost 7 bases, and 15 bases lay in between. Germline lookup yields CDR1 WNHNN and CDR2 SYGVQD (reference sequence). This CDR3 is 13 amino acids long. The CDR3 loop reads CASSRDRRSGYTF. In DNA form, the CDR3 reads TGCGCCAGCAGCAGAGACAGGAGAAGTGGCTACACCTTC.

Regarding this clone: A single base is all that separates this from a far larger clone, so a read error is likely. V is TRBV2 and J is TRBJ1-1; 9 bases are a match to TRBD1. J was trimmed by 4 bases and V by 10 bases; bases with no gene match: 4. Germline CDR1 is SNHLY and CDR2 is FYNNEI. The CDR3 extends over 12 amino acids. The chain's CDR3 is CAIRTGATEAFF. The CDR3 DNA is TGTGCCATCCGGACAGGGGCCACTGAAGCTTTCTTT.

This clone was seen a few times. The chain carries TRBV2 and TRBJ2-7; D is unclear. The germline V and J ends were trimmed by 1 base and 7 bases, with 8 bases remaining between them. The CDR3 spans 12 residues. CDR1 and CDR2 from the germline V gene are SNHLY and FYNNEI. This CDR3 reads CASSEEQQEQYF. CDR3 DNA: TGTGCCAGCAGTGAAGAACAGCAGGAGCAGTACTTC. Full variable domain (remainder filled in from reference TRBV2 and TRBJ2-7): EPEVTQTPSHQVTQMGQEVILRCVPISNHLYFYWYRQILGQKVEFLVSFYNNEISEKSEIFDDQFSVERPDGSNFTLKIRSTKLEDSAMYFCASSEEQQEQYFGPGTRLTVT.